The present T cell receptor (beta chain) was sequenced within a study of OX40 agonist ivuxolimab in advanced cancers. The method was immunoSEQ multiplex PCR; TCRdb's version includes in-frame clones alone and lacks a portion of them. Found here are tens of thousands of clones, around 87% of them singletons; the top ten hold 9.5% to 13%. Germline assignment: CDR1 MNHNS and CDR2 SASEGT. CDR3 size: 12 residues. V dropped 7 bases and J dropped 4 bases, with 10 bases sitting between them. The sample was CD4+ or CD8+ T cells sorted from blood, taken in a trial of the OX40 agonist ivuxolimab. V is TRBV6-1 and J is TRBJ1-2, with no clear D. This TCR derives from an adult with an advanced solid tumor such as melanoma, head and neck, liver or kidney cancer. CDR3 in amino acids: CASKAEFYGYTF. The DNA of the CDR3 is TGTGCCAGCAAAGCAGAATTCTATGGCTACACCTTC.